These T cell receptor beta chains were read from a single sample in a study of cytomegalovirus exposure and HLA in healthy donors. The data were produced by immunoSEQ multiplex PCR, yet TCRdb's version contains in-frame clones alone and is incomplete. This sample has more than 150,000 clones, with over 80% found just once. Sequencing was performed on PBMCs. The receptors originated from a girl under 18 in good health and CMV-seropositive. Both conserved end residues are trimmed from each CDR3.

v_call,j_call,cdr3_aa
TRBV5-1,TRBJ1-2,ASSFGGTGYGYT
TRBV2,TRBJ2-5,ASQEFPNQETQY
TRBV19,TRBJ1-1,ATTRGWGGGEAF
TRBV5-1,TRBJ2-1,ASSLPSGPDNEQF
TRBV19,TRBJ2-2,ASRTGTSGLGNTGELF
TRBV6-5,TRBJ1-1,ASSHGVEAF
TRBV5-1,TRBJ2-2,ASSLGTLRELF
TRBV19,TRBJ1-5,ASSIVGTGPNQPQH
TRBV7-9,TRBJ2-5,ASSLAGGLRETQY
TRBV4-3,TRBJ2-3,ASSQGAISDTQY
TRBV9,TRBJ2-1,ASSVEGNGVAGGNEQF
TRBV14,TRBJ2-7,ASSPGKGKGSSYEQY
TRBV9,TRBJ2-7,ASSVGDASGPQSSYEQY
TRBV5-1,TRBJ2-6,ASSFFRDRVYSGANVLT
TRBV5-1,TRBJ2-1,ASSLGTSGRAPDEQF
TRBV6-1,TRBJ2-3,ASAGFANTQY
TRBV6-4,TRBJ2-3,ASSDQDTDTQY
TRBV19,TRBJ1-2,ASSTFQNYGYT
TRBV7-9,TRBJ1-1,ASSFMNTEAF
TRBV29-1,TRBJ2-1,SVCPGQSEQF
TRBV7-9,TRBJ2-3,ASSLADRGTPSTDTQY
TRBV7-9,TRBJ2-1,ASSLGLRAGGLNEQF
TRBV5-6,TRBJ1-5,ASSFRSWDRGINQPQH
TRBV27,TRBJ1-2,ASSSHMPGQGRNYGYT
TRBV7-9,TRBJ2-7,ASSSRQGARGEQY
TRBV5-8,TRBJ2-5,ASSLDTTETQY